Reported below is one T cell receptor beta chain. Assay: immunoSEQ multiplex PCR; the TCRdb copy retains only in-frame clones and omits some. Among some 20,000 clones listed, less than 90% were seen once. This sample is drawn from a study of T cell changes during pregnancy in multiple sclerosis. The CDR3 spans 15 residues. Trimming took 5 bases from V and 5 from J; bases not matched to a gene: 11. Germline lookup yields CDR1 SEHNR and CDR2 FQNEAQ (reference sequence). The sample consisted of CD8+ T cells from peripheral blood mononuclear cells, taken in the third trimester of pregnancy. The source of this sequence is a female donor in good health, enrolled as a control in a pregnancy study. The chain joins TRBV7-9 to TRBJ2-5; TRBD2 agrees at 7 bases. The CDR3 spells CASSPGSSGRETQYF. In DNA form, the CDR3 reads TGTGCCAGCAGCCCCGGGTCTAGCGGCCGGGAGACCCAGTACTTC. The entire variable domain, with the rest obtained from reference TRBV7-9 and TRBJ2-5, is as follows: DTGVSQNPRHKITKRGQNVTFRCDPISEHNRLYWYRQTLGQGPEFLTYFQNEAQLEKSRLLSDRFSAERPKGSFSTLEIQRTEQGDSAMYLCASSPGSSGRETQYFGPGTRLLVL.